This T cell receptor beta chain was retrieved from a study of cytomegalovirus exposure and HLA in healthy donors. General study findings and limits: Across donors, sequencing depth was assumed by presence/absence analyses to be roughly uniform. Specificity of three CMV-associated chains for CMV antigens was verified in vitro.

This clone was picked up a small number of times. Its antigen is unidentified. 13 Jbeta primers and 60 Vbeta primers were used for the PCR. Using immunoSEQ multiplex PCR, the repertoire was profiled, and TCRdb retains in-frame clones only, with some absent. The sample contains over 80,000 clones, around 73% of which appear only once. Sequencing was performed on PBMCs. The receptor was isolated from a man aged 35 to 55 in good health and CMV-seronegative.

The CDR3 region has the DNA TGTGCCAGCAGAGACGACGGAGAATCACCCCTCCACTTT. Protein: CASRDDGESPLHF. The chain links TRBV7-9 to TRBJ1-6; D call uncertain. Germline V gene sequence: CDR1 SEHNR, CDR2 FQNEAQ (reference sequence). CDR3 length: 13 amino acids. With 6 bases removed from V and 10 bases from J, the gap between germline ends came to 13 bases.